Below are 20 T cell receptor beta chains sequenced from a single sample in a study of Tregs in tolerant kidney transplant recipients. Only in-frame clones appear in the TCRdb table, and some are missing; sequencing was by immunoSEQ multiplex PCR. The sample lists hundreds of thousands of clones, about 80% occurring once. The source material was CD4+ T cells from blood. Receptors originate from a human donor in good health.

Points on this clone: Other nucleotide sequences in the sample specify the same CDR3. The rearrangement uses TRBV7-3 and TRBJ2-1, with TRBD1 matching 8 bases. The CDR3 consists of 15 residues. Per germline, CDR1 SGHTA and CDR2 FQGTGA. The V and J ends lost 2 bases and 3 bases, in that order; junction bases with no gene match: 3. The CDR3 region is CASSLGQGGYNEQFF. As DNA, the CDR3 is TGTGCCAGCAGCTTAGGACAGGGCGGCTACAATGAGCAGTTCTTC.

The genes are TRBV9 and TRBJ1-1, with TRBD1 identical over 7 bases. The V and J ends lost 6 bases and 6 bases, in that order; junction bases with no gene match: 11. CDR3 size: 14 residues. Germline assignment: CDR1 SGDLS and CDR2 YYNGEE. The CDR3 reads CASTSKTGIAEAFF. DNA for the CDR3: TGTGCCAGCACCAGTAAGACAGGGATTGCTGAAGCTTTCTTT.

This chain joins TRBV7-9 and TRBJ2-5; the D gene is possibly TRBD2 (6 bases). Judging by the DNA end, TRBJ2-7 fits better; the J call may be wrong. The CDR3 consists of 17 residues. The germline CDR1 and CDR2 sequences are SEHNR and FQNEAQ (reference sequence). The CDR3, as DNA: TGTGCCAGCAGCTTAGCGGGGGAAAGCGGGCACTCCTACGAGCAGTACTTC. It encodes CASSLAGESGHSYEQYF.

V and J are TRBV6-5 and TRBJ2-5; perhaps D is TRBD1 or TRBD2 (6 bases each). The CDR3 runs to 14 residues. Germline values: CDR1 MNHEY, CDR2 SVGAGI. Trimming shortened V by 5 bases and J by 1 base, and 11 bases separated the two germline ends. CDR3: CASSRGGPQETQYF. CDR3 DNA sequence: TGTGCCAGCAGTCGAGGGGGGCCCCAAGAGACCCAGTACTTC.

The chain has TRBV5-4 and TRBJ2-5; 10 nucleotides align to TRBD2. The CDR3 length is 14 residues. CDR1 is SGHNT, CDR2 YYREEE, per germline (reference sequence). V lost 0 bases, J lost 9 bases, and 5 bases stayed unmatched. Written as DNA, the CDR3 is TGTGCCAGCAGCTTGGATTCTAGCGGGAGCCCCCAGTACTTC. Encoded protein: CASSLDSSGSPQYF. The full variable domain, its missing parts supplied by reference TRBV5-4 and TRBJ2-5, is ETGVTQSPTHLIKTRGQQVTLRCSSQSGHNTVSWYQQALGQGPQFIFQYYREEENGRGNFPPRFSGLQFPNYSSELNVNALELDDSALYLCASSLDSSGSPQYFGPGTRLLVL.

The table lists this clone with a few counts. This chain joins TRBV6-6 and TRBJ2-2; D may be TRBD1 or TRBD2 (6 bases each). CDR3 size: 14 residues. The V gene lost 5 bases and the J gene lost 2 bases, with 9 bases spanning the gap. CDR1 is MNHNY, CDR2 SVGAGI, per germline (reference sequence). CDR3 sequence: CASSRGLNTGELFF. The CDR3 region has the DNA TGTGCCAGCAGTCGGGGGCTCAACACCGGGGAGCTGTTTTTT.

A single count supports this clone. The V and J genes are TRBV5-1 and TRBJ2-1, with TRBD2 identical over 13 bases. Looked up from germline, CDR1 is SGHRS and CDR2 is YFSETQ. The CDR3 contains 21 residues. Here the CDR3 DNA reads TGCGCGAGCGAGGGACACTCCTCCGGGACTAGCGGGATGAGCTCCTACAATGAGCAGTTCTTC. It encodes CASEGHSSGTSGMSSYNEQFF.

This chain joins TRBV5-1 and TRBJ2-5; D gene unclear. The CDR3 spans 15 residues. The V gene lost 3 bases and the J gene lost 2 bases, with 14 bases spanning the gap. Germline lookup yields CDR1 SGHRS and CDR2 YFSETQ. CDR3: CASSSATYSQETQYF. The DNA for the CDR3 is TGCGCCAGCAGCTCGGCGACATATTCTCAAGAGACCCAGTACTTC.

This clone appeared a few times. V and J are TRBV7-2 and TRBJ1-4; D is unclear. Germline lookup yields CDR1 SGHTA and CDR2 FQGNSA. This CDR3 is built from 15 residues. V was shortened by 0 bases and J by 8 bases, with 13 bases between the two germline ends. The CDR3 loop reads CASSLAFGSGEKLFF. The CDR3 nucleotides read TGTGCCAGCAGCTTAGCTTTTGGATCTGGCGAAAAACTGTTTTTT.

This clone was observed at least ten times. The rearrangement links TRBV14 to TRBJ2-7, with 13 bases that match TRBD2. The CDR3 has 21 amino acids. CDR1 SGHDN and CDR2 FVKESK come from the germline V gene. Trimming cost V 4 bases and J 0 bases; bases outside gene matches: 18. DNA for the CDR3: TGTGCCAGCAGCCGAGGACTAGCGGGAGATGGGCCCCGGTCCCTCTCCTACGAGCAGTACTTC. Translating it yields CASSRGLAGDGPRSLSYEQYF.

V usage is TRBV19 and J usage is TRBJ2-1; D may correspond to TRBD1 or TRBD2 (7 bases each). CDR1 is LNHDA and CDR2 is SQIVND in the germline V gene (reference sequence). Trimming left V 4 bases short and J 8 bases short, with 15 bases between. This CDR3 comprises 14 residues. As DNA, the CDR3 is TGTGCCAGTAGTACCAACAGGGGAGGGTATGAGCAGTTCTTC. It translates to CASSTNRGGYEQFF.

The CDR3 DNA follows: TGTGCCAGCAGCGTGACAGGGCCAAGCTCCTACAATGAGCAGTTCTTC. It translates to CASSVTGPSSYNEQFF. This chain links TRBV7-3 with TRBJ2-1; TRBD1 matches at 7 bases. The length of the CDR3 is 16 residues. CDR1 is SGHTA, CDR2 FQGTGA, per germline. With 5 bases clipped from V and 0 bases from J, the junction kept 7 bases outside the gene matches.

The chain is built from TRBV2 and TRBJ1-3; D is perhaps TRBD1 (5 bases). Trimming left V 9 bases short and J 4 bases short, with 16 bases between. The CDR3 has 14 residues. CDR1 is SNHLY, CDR2 FYNNEI, per germline. The CDR3 is CARGLGVGGNTIYF. The CDR3 nucleotides are TGTGCCAGGGGTTTGGGGGTAGGAGGAAACACCATATATTTT.

This sequence joins TRBV19 and TRBJ2-5; 7 nucleotides agree with TRBD2. Trimming removed 8 bases from V and 11 bases from J; junction bases left unmatched: 23. Germline assignment: CDR1 LNHDA and CDR2 SQIVND (reference sequence). The CDR3 is 16 amino acids. This CDR3 reads CASQNLGGRLPREQYF. The CDR3 nucleotides are TGTGCCAGTCAGAATCTCGGCGGGAGATTACCTCGGGAGCAGTACTTC. Full variable domain (rest looked up from reference TRBV19 and TRBJ2-5): DGGITQSPKYLFRKEGQNVTLSCEQNLNHDAMYWYRQDPGQGLRLIYYSQIVNDFQKGDIAEGYSVSREKKESFPLTVTSAQKNPTAFYLCASQNLGGRLPREQYFGPGTRLLVL.

The chain carries TRBV2 and TRBJ2-2, with 13 bases that match TRBD2. The germline V gene encodes CDR1 SNHLY and CDR2 FYNNEI. After removal of 6 bases from V and 3 bases from J, the junction contained 1 base not matched to a gene. The CDR3 has 15 amino acids. The CDR3 region has the DNA TGTGCCAGCAGAGGGACTAGCGGGGACACCGGGGAGCTGTTTTTT. Protein: CASRGTSGDTGELFF.

This rearrangement joins TRBV20-1 to TRBJ2-1; no definite D call. Deletions cut 4 bases from V and 8 bases from J, with 9 bases between. CDR1 and CDR2 (germline): DFQATT, SNEGSKA (reference sequence). The CDR3 length is 11 residues. The CDR3 protein is CSATQADEQFF. The CDR3 DNA sequence: TGCAGTGCTACTCAGGCTGATGAGCAGTTCTTC.

This chain links TRBV30 with TRBJ1-1; tentatively, D is TRBD1 (6 bases). Trimming took 1 base from V and 4 from J, leaving 13 bases between them. CDR3 length equals 14 residues. Germline V gene lookup returns CDR1 GTSNPN and CDR2 SVGIG (reference sequence). The CDR3 loop is CAWSGGALPTEAFF. Here the CDR3 DNA reads TGTGCCTGGAGTGGGGGGGCCTTGCCCACTGAAGCTTTCTTT.

The V call is TRBV11-2, the J call TRBJ1-5, with unresolved D. V was clipped by 1 base and J by 4 bases, with 11 bases between them. CDR3 size: 15 residues. Germline V CDR1 and CDR2: SGHAT, FQNNGV. The CDR3 DNA reads as TGTGCCAGCAGCTTAGCGACCGGTTATAATCAGCCCCAGCATTTT. Amino acids: CASSLATGYNQPQHF. Complete variable domain (other parts from reference TRBV11-2 and TRBJ1-5): EAGVAQSPRYKIIEKRQSVAFWCNPISGHATLYWYQQILGQGPKLLIQFQNNGVVDDSQLPKDRFSAERLKGVDSTLKIQPAKLEDSAVYLCASSLATGYNQPQHFGDGTRLSIL.

J is TRBJ1-2 and V is TRBV7-8, with TRBD1 as a possible D gene (5 bases). V was cut by 5 bases and J by 4 bases, with 14 bases left in between. Germline CDR1 is SGHVS and CDR2 is FQNEAQ. The CDR3 length is 14 residues. The CDR3 DNA follows: TGTGCCAGCAGCAGAGGGCAGGACACCTATGGCTACACCTTC. The encoded protein is CASSRGQDTYGYTF. The variable domain in full, completed from reference TRBV7-8 and TRBJ1-2, reads GAGVSQSPRYKVAKRGQDVALRCDPISGHVSLFWYQQALGQGPEFLTYFQNEAQLDKSGLPSDRFFAERPEGSVSTLKIQRTQQEDSAVYLCASSRGQDTYGYTFGSGTRLTVV.

The chain combines TRBV7-3 with TRBJ1-4; 7 bases align to TRBD1. Losses at the gene ends were 0 bases for V and 5 bases for J; bases not matched to a gene: 3. This CDR3 contains 15 residues. Germline-derived CDR1 and CDR2 are SGHTA and FQGTGA. The CDR3 DNA sequence: TGTGCCAGCAGCTTAACAGGGGGCGCCAATGAAAAACTGTTTTTT. Amino acids: CASSLTGGANEKLFF.